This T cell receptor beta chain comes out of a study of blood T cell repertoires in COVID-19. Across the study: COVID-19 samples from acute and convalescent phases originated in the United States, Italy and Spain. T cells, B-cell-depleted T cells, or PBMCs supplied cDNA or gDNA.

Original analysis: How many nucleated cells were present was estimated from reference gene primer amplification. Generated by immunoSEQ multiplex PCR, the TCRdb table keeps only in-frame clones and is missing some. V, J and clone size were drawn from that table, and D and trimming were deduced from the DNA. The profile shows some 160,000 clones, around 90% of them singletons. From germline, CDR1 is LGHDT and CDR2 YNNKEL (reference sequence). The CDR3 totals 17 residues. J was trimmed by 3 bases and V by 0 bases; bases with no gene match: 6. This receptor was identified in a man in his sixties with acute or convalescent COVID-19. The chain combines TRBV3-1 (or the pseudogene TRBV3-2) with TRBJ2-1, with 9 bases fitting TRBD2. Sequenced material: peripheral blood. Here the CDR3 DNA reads TGTGCCAGCAGCCAAGATGTGCGGGGGGGCCGCTACAATGAGCAGTTCTTC. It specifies CASSQDVRGGRYNEQFF.